The clone carrying this T cell receptor beta chain was detected many times. TCRdb re-derived calls from the 5' RACE reads in MiXCR, one entry per CDR3 protein. The table shows 120,000 to 150,000 distinct CDR3 sequences, with roughly 3.5% occurring only once. The sample comes from a study of identical twins. The CDR3 has 13 residues. The V gene lost 2 bases and the J gene lost 5 bases, with 7 bases spanning the gap. This TCR was recovered from a man younger than 35 in good health. The sequencing input was memory T cells sorted from blood. The chain uses TRBV12-3 or TRBV12-4 and TRBJ1-5; TRBD1 is a possible D gene (5 bases). The CDR3 DNA follows: TGTGCCAGCAGTTTATGGGGGGATCAGCCCCAGCATTTT. It codes for CASSLWGDQPQHF.